Listed here is a single T cell receptor (beta chain). Its specificity is not known. TCRdb's copy holds only in-frame clones and misses some; the assay was immunoSEQ multiplex PCR. The profile shows 13,000 to 15,000 clones, around 70% of them singletons. This specimen comes from a study of CD4+ T cells in melanoma. Study-level results: Reportedly, melanoma neoantigen-specific CD4+ T cells showed varied differentiation states. CD8+ T cell, macrophage and B cell function reportedly correlated with neoantigen-specific CD4+ T cells.

The sequence came from a human donor with melanoma. Sequencing used cells from a culture (not recorded whether cultured in vitro).

CDR3 nucleotides: TGTGCCAGTAGTAGACAGACCTTGAACTATGGCTACACCTTC. Protein sequence: CASSRQTLNYGYTF. The chain recombines TRBV19 with TRBJ1-2; a possible D gene is TRBD1 (5 bases). The CDR3 has 14 residues. From germline, CDR1 is LNHDA and CDR2 SQIVND (reference sequence). Trimming left V 4 bases short and J 2 bases short, with 11 bases between.